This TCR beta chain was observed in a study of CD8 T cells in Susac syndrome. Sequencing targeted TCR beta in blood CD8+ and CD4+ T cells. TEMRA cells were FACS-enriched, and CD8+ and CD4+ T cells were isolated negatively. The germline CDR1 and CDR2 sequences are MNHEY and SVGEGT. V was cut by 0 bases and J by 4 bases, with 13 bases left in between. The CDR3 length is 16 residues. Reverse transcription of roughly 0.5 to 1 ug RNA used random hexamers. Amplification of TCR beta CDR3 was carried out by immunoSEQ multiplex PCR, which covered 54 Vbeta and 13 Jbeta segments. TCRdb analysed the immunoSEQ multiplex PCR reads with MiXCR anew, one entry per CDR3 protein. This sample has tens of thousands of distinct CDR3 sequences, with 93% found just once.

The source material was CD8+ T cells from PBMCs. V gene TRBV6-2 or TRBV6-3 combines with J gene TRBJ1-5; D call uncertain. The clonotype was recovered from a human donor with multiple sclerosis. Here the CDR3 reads CASSYSGYGINQPQHF. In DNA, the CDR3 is TGTGCCAGCAGTTACTCGGGGTACGGAATTAATCAGCCCCAGCATTTT.